These 3 T cell receptor beta chains originate from one sample sequenced in a study of beta chain features in type 1 diabetes. The study, taken as a whole, reports: A moderate, significant TCRB CDR3 shortening appeared in type 1 diabetes across four CD4+ subsets.

Sequencing targeted expressed TCRB transcripts, as all isolated RNA had been reverse transcribed. Generated by immunoSEQ multiplex PCR, the TCRdb table keeps only in-frame clones and is missing some. Here the sample spans more than 250,000 clones, 15% being singletons. These TCRs' antigens remain unknown. Sequenced: naive CD4+ T cells from blood. All receptors come from a man aged 18 to 30 with type 1 diabetes.

This clone has only a few counts. The chain couples TRBV6-6 to TRBJ1-1; no clear D. This CDR3 has 14 amino acids. Germline-derived CDR1 and CDR2 are MNHNY and SVGAGI (reference sequence). The V end was cut by 0 bases, the J end by 1 base, with 6 bases between. CDR3 sequence: CASSYSTANTEAFF. In DNA, the CDR3 is TGTGCCAGCAGTTACTCCACAGCGAACACTGAAGCTTTCTTT.

The chain employs TRBV19 and TRBJ2-7, with a weak D call TRBD2 (5 bases). CDR3 length equals 13 residues. CDR1 is LNHDA, CDR2 SQIVND, per germline (reference sequence). V lost 10 bases and J 6 bases, leaving 19 bases between the germline ends. CDR3 nucleotides: TGTGCCACCGTTGACAACCCACGGGGCGAGCAGTACTTC. Translation: CATVDNPRGEQYF.

The genes are TRBV13 and TRBJ1-3; D is possibly TRBD1 (5 bases). The CDR3 is 14 residues long. The germline gives CDR1 PRHDT, CDR2 FYEKMQ (reference sequence). With 5 bases removed from V and 0 bases from J, the gap between germline ends came to 8 bases. The DNA of the CDR3 is TGTGCCAGCAGCGCGACAGCCTCTGGAAACACCATATATTTT. Its protein product is CASSATASGNTIYF. Full variable domain (missing parts from reference TRBV13 and TRBJ1-3): AAGVIQSPRHLIKEKRETATLKCYPIPRHDTVYWYQQGPGQDPQFLISFYEKMQSDKGSIPDRFSAQQFSDYHSELNMSSLELGDSALYFCASSATASGNTIYFGEGSWLTVV.